What follows is one TCR beta chain and its context. The data originate from a study of blood T cells in healthy people across ages. A sample-barcoded 5' primer and a J-beta primer mix were used in a second PCR of roughly 7 to 11 cycles. TCRdb reprocessed the 5' RACE reads with MiXCR, giving one entry per CDR3 protein. The sample includes approximately 960,000 distinct CDR3 sequences, just under 30% of them seen just once. Per individual sample, total RNA of at least 6 micrograms was extracted. Germline-derived CDR1 and CDR2 are MGHRA and YSYEKL. V was pared by 1 base and J by 4 bases, with 11 bases between. CDR3 size: 15 residues. This sample also appeared in a second study, on T cells of mothers and their children. From that report: cDNA was synthesized from all extracted RNA at roughly 1.6 ug per reaction.

This receptor was identified in a middle-aged woman in good health. The chain joins TRBV4-1 to TRBJ2-1; no clear D gene. The sample consisted of blood. The CDR3 loop reads CASSQAGLTYNEQFF. The CDR3 region has the DNA TGCGCCAGCAGCCAAGCTGGGCTAACATACAATGAGCAGTTCTTC.